This TCR beta chain was recorded in a study of T cell changes during pregnancy in multiple sclerosis. Clones were read by immunoSEQ multiplex PCR, and TCRdb kept only the in-frame ones, dropping some. Here the sample spans approximately 69,000 clones, 90% to 95% being singletons. The CDR3 totals 18 residues. Germline loops: CDR1 LNHDA, CDR2 SQIVND (reference sequence). Trimming removed 1 base from V and 2 bases from J; junction bases left unmatched: 9. The sequence was collected from a female donor with multiple sclerosis, enrolled in a pregnancy study. V gene TRBV19 combines with J gene TRBJ1-5; 9 bases match TRBD1. Sequenced material: peripheral blood, taken in the third trimester of pregnancy. CDR3 in amino acids: CASSIVPGQGRGNQPQHF. As DNA, the CDR3 is TGTGCCAGTAGTATAGTTCCGGGACAGGGAAGGGGCAATCAGCCCCAGCATTTT. Drawing the rest from reference TRBV19 and TRBJ1-5, the complete variable domain is DGGITQSPKYLFRKEGQNVTLSCEQNLNHDAMYWYRQDPGQGLRLIYYSQIVNDFQKGDIAEGYSVSREKKESFPLTVTSAQKNPTAFYLCASSIVPGQGRGNQPQHFGDGTRLSIL.